Shown below are 20 T cell receptor beta chains from a single sample sequenced in a study of T cells after yellow fever vaccination. TCRdb ran MiXCR on the 5' RACE reads and lists one entry per CDR3 protein. The sample includes some 560,000 distinct CDR3 sequences, roughly 21% of them seen just once. The source was PBMCs, collected 15 days after the yellow fever booster vaccination. These receptors all stem from a man in his thirties or forties who received the YFV17D yellow fever vaccine.

J is TRBJ2-4 and V is TRBV7-8, with 7 bases that match TRBD2. The CDR3 spans 15 residues. V gave up 1 base and J gave up 3 bases; unmatched junction bases: 3. Per the germline V gene, CDR1 is SGHVS and CDR2 is FQNEAQ. The CDR3 sequence is CASSLGDYVKNIQYF. CDR3 nucleotide sequence: TGTGCCAGCAGCTTAGGGGACTATGTCAAAAACATTCAGTACTTC.

V is TRBV5-4 and J is TRBJ2-5; no reliable D call. Trimming stripped 7 bases from V and 2 bases from J, with 12 bases between. Germline-derived CDR1 and CDR2 are SGHNT and YYREEE (reference sequence). The CDR3 runs to 13 residues. The CDR3 bases are TGTGCCAGCTCAGTAAAGGCTCAAGAGACCCAGTACTTC. Amino acid sequence: CASSVKAQETQYF.

Worth noting for this clonotype: At one of its ends the junction is not consistent with the germline gene, which may arise from a read error. The V and J genes are TRBV7-2 and TRBJ2-5, with D perhaps matching TRBD1 (6 bases). Germline V CDR1 and CDR2: SGHTA, FQGNSA. This CDR3 comprises 14 residues. Written as DNA, the CDR3 is TGTGCCAGCAGTCCGAGACAGGTCCAAGGGACCCAGTACTTC. Its protein product is CASSPRQVQGTQYF.

The table lists this clonotype with many counts. V is TRBV6-1 and J is TRBJ2-3, with 10 bases matching TRBD2. The CDR3 runs 15 residues. Germline trimming cut 1 base from V and 4 bases from J; bases unmatched to any gene: 2. Germline CDR1 and CDR2: MNHNS and SASEGT. The CDR3 is CASSEEAGGPDTQYF. DNA for the CDR3: TGTGCCAGCAGTGAAGAAGCGGGAGGGCCAGATACGCAGTATTTT.

The chain combines TRBV7-2 with TRBJ2-2, with D uncertain. The CDR3 totals 14 residues. Germline-derived CDR1 and CDR2 are SGHTA and FQGNSA. With 5 bases removed from V and 0 bases from J, the gap between germline ends came to 7 bases. As DNA, the CDR3 is TGTGCCAGCAGCCCTGACCCGAACACCGGGGAGCTGTTTTTT. Its protein is CASSPDPNTGELFF.

The CDR3 protein is CASSFRGRGPDYNEQFF. The CDR3 bases are TGTGCCAGCAGTTTTCGTGGTAGGGGACCCGATTACAATGAGCAGTTCTTC. The chain combines TRBV27 with TRBJ2-1; possibly TRBD1 or TRBD2 for D (5 bases each). The ends were cut back, 3 bases at V and 4 bases at J, with 19 bases in the middle. This CDR3 has 17 amino acids. Germline assignment: CDR1 MNHEY and CDR2 SMNVEV (reference sequence).

At least ten counts were recorded for this clonotype. Mismatch with germline at one junction end may stem from a read error. V gene TRBV5-1 combines with J gene TRBJ2-5; D not certain. Germline V lookup: CDR1 SGHRS, CDR2 YFSETQ. The CDR3 is made up of 14 amino acids. CDR3 amino acids: CASSLGRGQETQYF. CDR3 in DNA: TGTGCCAGCAGCTTAGGTCGCGGACAAGAGACCCAGTACTTC.

The rearrangement links TRBV20-1 to TRBJ1-2; weak D call: TRBD1 (6 bases). Trimming stripped 3 bases from V and 4 bases from J, with 15 bases between. This CDR3 has 14 residues. Germline V gene sequence: CDR1 DFQATT, CDR2 SNEGSKA (reference sequence). Written as DNA, the CDR3 is TGCAGTGCTAGGGTACGACAGGTTGGCTATGGCTACACCTTC. Translation gives CSARVRQVGYGYTF.

V and J are TRBV6-1 and TRBJ2-7, with TRBD1 identical over 8 bases. The length of the CDR3 is 14 residues. CDR1 and CDR2 from the germline V gene are MNHNS and SASEGT. After removal of 5 bases from V and 5 bases from J, the junction contained 8 bases not matched to a gene. The CDR3 sequence is CASSPRTGFDEQYF. Written as DNA, the CDR3 is TGTGCCAGCAGTCCCCGGACAGGGTTCGACGAGCAGTACTTC.

The table lists this clonotype with a few counts. V usage is TRBV9 and J usage is TRBJ2-4; possible D gene TRBD2, 6 bases. The germline V gene encodes CDR1 SGDLS and CDR2 YYNGEE. The CDR3 loop spans 14 amino acids. The V and J ends lost 3 bases and 2 bases respectively, with 9 bases between them. The chain's CDR3 is CASSASVSKNIQYF. CDR3 bases: TGTGCCAGCAGCGCTAGCGTCTCCAAAAACATTCAGTACTTC.

The rearrangement uses TRBV5-1 and TRBJ1-1, with no clear D. V was pared by 0 bases and J by 3 bases, with 6 bases between. The CDR3 loop spans 13 amino acids. Germline V lookup: CDR1 SGHRS, CDR2 YFSETQ. The CDR3 protein is CASSLEWDTEAFF. CDR3 bases: TGCGCCAGCAGCTTGGAATGGGACACTGAAGCTTTCTTT.

This clonotype was observed a handful of times. The chain has TRBV7-9 and TRBJ1-1, with D unclear. CDR1 and CDR2 (germline): SEHNR, FQNEAQ (reference sequence). The CDR3 spans 14 residues. Trimming shortened V by 4 bases and J by 3 bases, and 12 bases separated the two germline ends. In DNA, the CDR3 is TGTGCCAGCAGCTCCCTTGATGGTTACACTGAAGCTTTCTTT. It translates to CASSSLDGYTEAFF.

The chain couples TRBV28 to TRBJ2-7, with D possibly matching TRBD2 (6 bases). Trimming left V 2 bases short and J 6 bases short, with 14 bases between. The CDR3 spans 14 residues. The germline V gene has CDR1 MDHEN and CDR2 SYDVKM. The CDR3: CASSLIGGTSEQYF. In DNA, the CDR3 is TGTGCCAGCAGTTTAATAGGCGGGACCAGCGAGCAGTACTTC.

The chain joins TRBV28 to TRBJ2-7; 7 nucleotides agree with TRBD1. Trimming took 6 bases from V and 2 from J; bases not matched to a gene: 4. Germline assignment: CDR1 MDHEN and CDR2 SYDVKM. The CDR3 is 13 residues long. The CDR3 nucleotides read TGTGCCAGCAGGACAGGGTTTACCTACGAGCAGTACTTC. Its translation: CASRTGFTYEQYF.

Only one count was recorded for this clonotype. The chain recombines TRBV20-1 with TRBJ2-3; 7 bases line up with TRBD2. The CDR3 extends over 13 amino acids. The ends lost 6 bases at V and 6 bases at J; junction bases unmatched: 9. Germline V CDR1 and CDR2: DFQATT, SNEGSKA (reference sequence). CDR3 loop: CSAPTSWADTQYF. In nucleotides, the CDR3 is TGCAGTGCCCCGACTAGCTGGGCGGATACGCAGTATTTT.

This clonotype was found many times. The rearrangement joins TRBV20-1 to TRBJ1-3; D remains ambiguous. Germline V gene data show CDR1 as DFQATT and CDR2 as SNEGSKA (reference sequence). The V end was cut by 0 bases, the J end by 0 bases, with 9 bases between. The CDR3 loop spans 15 amino acids. The CDR3, as DNA: TGCAGTGCTAGAGATAGCGGAAACTCTGGAAACACCATATATTTT. Protein sequence: CSARDSGNSGNTIYF.

This clonotype was detected a few times. The genes are TRBV2 and TRBJ2-1; 9 nucleotides match TRBD2. Trimming at V came to 5 bases and at J to 4 bases, leaving 9 bases not matched to a gene. CDR3 size: 16 residues. CDR1 SNHLY and CDR2 FYNNEI come from the germline V gene. The CDR3 DNA sequence: TGTGCCAGCAGTCAATTAGCGGGAGAGGGATACAATGAGCAGTTCTTC. Translating gives CASSQLAGEGYNEQFF.

This clonotype was observed a handful of times. This sequence joins TRBV20-1 and TRBJ2-3; TRBD2 matches at 9 bases. Germline values: CDR1 DFQATT, CDR2 SNEGSKA (reference sequence). The CDR3 covers 14 residues. V shed 6 bases, J shed 5 bases, and the junction held 9 bases outside the gene matches. The CDR3 protein is CSAPLELAGDTQYF. CDR3 DNA sequence: TGCAGTGCCCCACTCGAACTAGCGGGAGATACGCAGTATTTT.

This clonotype was found a few times. The chain has TRBV7-9 and TRBJ2-7, with 11 bases matching TRBD2. Per germline, CDR1 SEHNR and CDR2 FQNEAQ (reference sequence). This CDR3 is built from 14 residues. Trimming removed 2 bases from V and 6 bases from J; junction bases left unmatched: 3. The DNA for the CDR3 is TGTGCCAGCAGCTTACTAGCGGGAGGAACCGAGCAGTACTTC. Translating gives CASSLLAGGTEQYF.

The table lists this clonotype with many counts. The rearrangement uses TRBV4-2 and TRBJ2-5; a weak D match, TRBD1 (7 bases). CDR1 LGHNA and CDR2 YNFKEQ come from the germline V gene. This CDR3 spans 18 amino acids. V lost 2 bases and J 4 bases, leaving 23 bases between the germline ends. CDR3 sequence: CASSQWDTGTVEGETQYF. The CDR3 DNA follows: TGTGCCAGCAGCCAATGGGATACGGGGACAGTGGAGGGAGAGACCCAGTACTTC.